The 15 T cell receptor beta chains below come from one sample, sequenced in a study of blood T cell repertoires in COVID-19. This table comes from immunoSEQ multiplex PCR, and its TCRdb copy is limited to in-frame clones, with some not included. The table shows 150,000 to 200,000 clones, with just over 90% occurring only once. Sequencing was performed on peripheral blood. These receptors came from a woman between 55 and 75 years old with COVID-19, enrolled during active disease.

The V and J genes are TRBV6-1 and TRBJ2-5; D not certain. Germline assignment: CDR1 MNHNS and CDR2 SASEGT. The V end was cut by 1 base, the J end by 1 base, with 4 bases between. This CDR3 region has 13 residues. CDR3 DNA: TGTGCCAGCAGTGAAGTCGGCCAAGAGACCCAGTACTTC. It encodes CASSEVGQETQYF.

CDR3 nucleotide sequence: TGTGCCAGCAGTGAAGGGGACAGAAGCAATGAAAAACTGTTTTTT. It translates to CASSEGDRSNEKLFF. J is TRBJ1-4 and V is TRBV6-1, with 7 bases lining up with TRBD1. Per germline, CDR1 MNHNS and CDR2 SASEGT. This CDR3 region has 15 residues. With V trimmed by 1 base and J by 5 bases, 4 bases remained unmatched.

The J gene is TRBJ1-1, the V gene TRBV25-1, with TRBD1 as a possible D gene (6 bases). With 5 bases removed from V and 3 bases from J, the gap between germline ends came to 10 bases. From germline, CDR1 is MGHDK and CDR2 SYGVNS. The CDR3 contains 13 residues. The CDR3 spells CASSRQEDTEAFF. DNA for the CDR3: TGTGCCAGCAGTCGACAGGAGGACACTGAAGCTTTCTTT.

The genes are TRBV29-1 and TRBJ1-2; 8 bases align to TRBD1. V trimming: 3 bases; J trimming: 5 bases; junction bases outside the gene matches: 2. The CDR3 is 12 amino acids. The germline gives CDR1 SQVTM, CDR2 ANQGSEA. DNA for the CDR3: TGCAGCGTTGAGCGGACAGGGTATGGCTACACCTTC. The encoded protein is CSVERTGYGYTF. The entire variable domain, with the rest obtained from reference TRBV29-1 and TRBJ1-2, is as follows: SAVISQKPSRDICQRGTSLTIQCQVDSQVTMMFWYRQQPGQSLTLIATANQGSEATYESGFVIDKFPISRPNLTFSTLTVSNMSPEDSSIYLCSVERTGYGYTFGSGTRLTVV.

This clone was picked up a small number of times. The chain couples TRBV5-5 to TRBJ1-5; unclear D gene. Between the trimmed V and J ends, which lost 4 bases and 7 bases, there was a span of 21 bases. CDR1 and CDR2 from the germline V gene are SGHKS and YYEKEE (reference sequence). This CDR3 comprises 16 residues. CDR3 amino acids: CASSPTPRETRQPQHF. The CDR3 DNA reads as TGTGCCAGCAGCCCAACACCCCGGGAGACAAGGCAGCCCCAGCATTTT.

The V gene is TRBV28, the J gene TRBJ1-3, with D perhaps TRBD1 (6 bases). V shed 5 bases and J shed 1 base, with 12 bases lying between them. The CDR3 runs to 15 residues. Germline assignment: CDR1 MDHEN and CDR2 SYDVKM. The CDR3 loop is CASSTGTRSGNTIYF. As DNA, the CDR3 is TGTGCCAGCAGTACAGGGACCAGGTCTGGAAACACCATATATTTT.

DNA of the CDR3: TGTGCCACCAGCACCAAACAGGGGGGGTTCGACTATGGCTACACCTTC. Amino acid sequence: CATSTKQGGFDYGYTF. The chain is built from TRBV15 and TRBJ1-2, with TRBD1 matching over 8 bases. Unmatched junction bases numbered 10, after V lost 4 bases and J lost 3 bases. CDR1 LNHNV and CDR2 YYDKDF come from the germline V gene (reference sequence). The CDR3 has 16 amino acids. Variable domain in full (rest from reference TRBV15 and TRBJ1-2): DAMVIQNPRYQVTQFGKPVTLSCSQTLNHNVMYWYQQKSSQAPKLLFHYYDKDFNNEADTPDNFQSRRPNTSFCFLDIRSPGLGDTAMYLCATSTKQGGFDYGYTFGSGTRLTVV.

The V call is TRBV18, the J call TRBJ2-1; 9 positions match TRBD2. The CDR3 covers 17 residues. CDR1 and CDR2 from the germline V gene are KGHSH and LQKENI. V gave up 4 bases and J gave up 3 bases; unmatched junction bases: 10. The CDR3 DNA follows: TGTGCCAGCTCACGTGATGCGGGGGGGCCAGACTACAATGAGCAGTTCTTC. It is translated as CASSRDAGGPDYNEQFF.

This clone was counted only a few times. The DNA of the CDR3 is TGTGCCAGCAGCTTAGTTGGGACAGGCACAGATACGCAGTATTTT. This sequence encodes CASSLVGTGTDTQYF. The rearrangement uses TRBV7-2 and TRBJ2-3, with 7 bases identical to TRBD1. Germline values: CDR1 SGHTA, CDR2 FQGNSA. This CDR3 comprises 15 residues. V shed 1 base, J shed 1 base, and the junction held 2 bases outside the gene matches.

V and J are TRBV3-1 (or the pseudogene TRBV3-2) and TRBJ1-1; D gene ambiguous. The germline V gene has CDR1 LGHDT and CDR2 YNNKEL (reference sequence). The CDR3 is 13 amino acids. V lost 1 base and J lost 8, with 11 bases in between. CDR3 residues: CASSQGDKAEAFF. The CDR3 coding sequence is TGTGCCAGCAGCCAAGGTGACAAGGCAGAAGCTTTCTTT.

This clone showed up just once. The rearrangement links TRBV27 to TRBJ1-1; TRBD1 is a possible D gene (5 bases). CDR1 and CDR2 (germline): MNHEY, SMNVEV (reference sequence). The CDR3 is made up of 15 amino acids. The V gene lost 5 bases and the J gene lost 1 base, with 14 bases spanning the gap. The chain's CDR3 is CASSSGRGKNTEAFF. In DNA, the CDR3 is TGTGCCAGCAGTAGTGGGCGGGGCAAGAACACTGAAGCTTTCTTT.

This clone has more than one count but fewer than ten. The V and J genes are TRBV9 and TRBJ1-2; the D gene is possibly TRBD1 (5 bases). CDR1 and CDR2 (germline): SGDLS, YYNGEE. V gave up 3 bases and J gave up 1 base, with 13 bases separating them. This CDR3 is 15 amino acids long. The CDR3 here is CASSAKWGGNYGYTF. For the CDR3, the DNA is TGTGCCAGCAGCGCCAAATGGGGGGGTAACTATGGCTACACCTTC.

This clone occurred a few times. The rearrangement uses TRBV18 and TRBJ1-1; TRBD1 matches at 7 bases. CDR1 and CDR2 (germline): KGHSH, LQKENI. CDR3 length: 13 residues. V lost 8 bases to trimming and J lost 7 bases; unmatched junction nucleotides: 10. The DNA for the CDR3 is TGTGCCAGCACACGGGGGACAGAAGTTGAAGCTTTCTTT. This gives the protein CASTRGTEVEAFF.

This clone was counted a few times. This chain uses TRBV19 with TRBJ1-1, with a tentative D call TRBD1 (5 bases). CDR3 length: 13 amino acids. V was cut by 3 bases and J by 3 bases, with 8 bases left in between. The V gene's germline CDR1 is LNHDA and CDR2 SQIVND (reference sequence). The CDR3 protein is CASSMGGDTEAFF. CDR3 coding DNA: TGTGCCAGTAGTATGGGGGGGGACACTGAAGCTTTCTTT. The whole variable domain, remainder taken from reference TRBV19 and TRBJ1-1, is DGGITQSPKYLFRKEGQNVTLSCEQNLNHDAMYWYRQDPGQGLRLIYYSQIVNDFQKGDIAEGYSVSREKKESFPLTVTSAQKNPTAFYLCASSMGGDTEAFFGQGTRLTVV.

The chain employs TRBV5-5 and TRBJ2-7; D perhaps matches TRBD2 (6 bases). The CDR3 has 15 residues. Trimming cost V 2 bases and J 0 bases, with 12 bases left between them. Germline loops: CDR1 SGHKS, CDR2 YYEKEE (reference sequence). The CDR3 loop is CASSLVRDFSYEQYF. CDR3 coding DNA: TGTGCCAGCAGCTTAGTACGGGACTTCTCCTACGAGCAGTACTTC.